The 26 T cell receptor beta chains listed next were all sequenced from one sample in a study of blood T cell repertoires in COVID-19. Generated by immunoSEQ multiplex PCR, the TCRdb table keeps only in-frame clones and is missing some. Of 110,000 to 150,000 clones in the sample, more than 75% were seen once. What was sequenced was PBMCs or T cells enriched from blood (not recorded which). The receptors come from a woman between 50 and 59 years old who had recovered from COVID-19.

The chain recombines TRBV28 with TRBJ1-6; 10 bases are a match to TRBD1. This CDR3 comprises 15 residues. Germline V gene sequence: CDR1 MDHEN, CDR2 SYDVKM. The ends lost 1 base at V and 9 bases at J; junction bases unmatched: 3. This CDR3 is CASSLSTGGSSPLHF. For the CDR3, the DNA is TGTGCCAGCAGTTTATCGACAGGGGGCAGTTCACCCCTCCACTTT.

This chain links TRBV19 with TRBJ1-1; D is perhaps TRBD1 (6 bases). The germline V gene encodes CDR1 LNHDA and CDR2 SQIVND (reference sequence). V was shortened by 4 bases and J by 1 base, with 13 bases between the two germline ends. CDR3 length equals 15 residues. This CDR3 reads CASSNRGQENTEAFF. CDR3 nucleotides: TGTGCCAGTAGTAATAGGGGACAAGAGAACACTGAAGCTTTCTTT.

This chain joins TRBV7-2 and TRBJ1-6; 8 nucleotides match TRBD1. CDR1 SGHTA and CDR2 FQGNSA come from the germline V gene. J gave up 9 bases and V 5 bases, and 9 bases lay outside the gene matches. The CDR3 is 15 residues long. CDR3 sequence (DNA): TGTGCCAGCAGCCCGCGGACAGGGAACTTTTCACCCCTCCACTTT. Translation gives CASSPRTGNFSPLHF.

The sample holds a few counts of this clone. This chain links TRBV11-2 with TRBJ1-2, with 8 bases fitting TRBD1. J lost 8 bases, V lost 3 bases, and 11 bases had no gene match. The germline gives CDR1 SGHAT, CDR2 FQNNGV. The CDR3 consists of 15 residues. DNA of the CDR3: TGTGCCAGCAGCTTTTACCAGGACAGGGCCGGAGGCTACACCTTC. Amino acid sequence: CASSFYQDRAGGYTF.

This chain uses TRBV10-3 with TRBJ2-1; no clear D. The ends were cut back, 8 bases at V and 4 bases at J, with 21 bases in the middle. This CDR3 has 16 amino acids. Germline CDR1 ENHRY, CDR2 SYGVKD. CDR3 sequence (DNA): TGTGCCATCCATCCCTCGGTTGGCGGAATGTACAATGAGCAGTTCTTC. As protein: CAIHPSVGGMYNEQFF.

V is TRBV3-1 (or the pseudogene TRBV3-2) and J is TRBJ2-2; tentatively, D is TRBD1 (5 bases). Trimming removed 1 base at V and 6 bases at J, with 6 bases between. The CDR3 is 13 residues long. The germline gives CDR1 LGHDT, CDR2 YNNKEL (reference sequence). The CDR3: CASSQAGSGELFF. The CDR3 DNA reads TGTGCCAGCAGCCAAGCAGGGTCCGGGGAGCTGTTTTTT.

This chain joins TRBV19 and TRBJ1-2, with no clear D. Germline V gives CDR1 LNHDA, CDR2 SQIVND (reference sequence). V was pared by 10 bases and J by 4 bases, with 7 bases between. The length of the CDR3 is 10 residues. The DNA for the CDR3 is TGTGCCACCAGTCTCTATGGCTACACCTTC. This translates into CATSLYGYTF.

The rearrangement joins TRBV28 to TRBJ1-2; TRBD1 aligns across 9 bases. V lost 10 bases to trimming and J lost 7 bases; unmatched junction nucleotides: 7. CDR3 size: 12 residues. Germline V CDR1 and CDR2: MDHEN, SYDVKM. CDR3 DNA sequence: TGTGCCACCGGGACAGGGTTCCCTGGCTACACCTTC. Encoded protein: CATGTGFPGYTF.

This chain links TRBV3-1 (or the pseudogene TRBV3-2) with TRBJ2-1; 16 bases agree with TRBD2. Germline CDR1 and CDR2: LGHDT and YNNKEL (reference sequence). The CDR3 loop spans 19 amino acids. The ends lost 1 base at V and 8 bases at J; junction bases unmatched: 11. The CDR3 DNA follows: TGTGCCAGCAGCCAAGCCCTGGGACTAGCGGGGGGGAATTCAGATGAGCAGTTCTTC. Its protein product is CASSQALGLAGGNSDEQFF.

This clone was observed a handful of times. The rearrangement uses TRBV6-2 or TRBV6-3 and TRBJ2-5; 8 bases match TRBD2. Germline lookup yields CDR1 MNHEY and CDR2 SVGEGT. The CDR3 consists of 17 residues. J was trimmed by 0 bases and V by 2 bases; bases with no gene match: 8. CDR3 in DNA: TGTGCCAGCAGTTACCCTGGGACTAGAGGATACCAAGAGACCCAGTACTTC. This gives the protein CASSYPGTRGYQETQYF.

The genes are TRBV10-3 and TRBJ2-7; TRBD1 matches 9 bases. After removal of 6 bases from V and 3 bases from J, the junction contained 9 bases not matched to a gene. The germline gives CDR1 ENHRY, CDR2 SYGVKD. This CDR3 comprises 15 residues. CDR3 bases: TGTGCCATCAGGGACCCGGGACAGGGTGGCTACGAGCAGTACGTC. Translation: CAIRDPGQGGYEQYV.

The CDR3 region is CSVELYGYTF. The CDR3 DNA reads TGCAGCGTTGAACTCTATGGCTACACCTTC. The chain links TRBV29-1 to TRBJ1-2; D is uncertain. CDR3 length equals 10 residues. CDR1 is SQVTM and CDR2 is ANQGSEA in the germline V gene. V lost 2 bases, J lost 4 bases, and 2 bases lay in between.

The chain carries TRBV27 and TRBJ2-1; 8 bases match TRBD2. The junction had 11 bases not matched to a gene; V was cut back by 0 bases and J by 4 bases. This CDR3 contains 18 residues. The germline V gene has CDR1 MNHEY and CDR2 SMNVEV (reference sequence). The chain's CDR3 is CASSLSPYTSGLYNEQFF. The CDR3 DNA reads as TGTGCCAGCAGTTTATCCCCATACACTAGCGGTCTATACAATGAGCAGTTCTTC.

The chain combines TRBV30 with TRBJ1-1; no reliable D call. The V gene lost 8 bases and the J gene lost 3 bases, with 10 bases spanning the gap. CDR1 and CDR2 from the germline V gene are GTSNPN and SVGIG (reference sequence). CDR3 length: 11 residues. CDR3 in amino acids: CAKGRDTEAFF. The CDR3, as DNA: TGTGCCAAAGGGAGGGACACTGAAGCTTTCTTT.

The chain uses TRBV14 and TRBJ2-1, with D perhaps matching TRBD1 (6 bases). Germline-derived CDR1 and CDR2 are SGHDN and FVKESK. There are 14 residues in the CDR3. Trimming left V 1 base short and J 3 bases short, with 7 bases between. CDR3 in amino acids: CASSQGGHYNEQFF. The CDR3 nucleotides are TGTGCCAGCAGCCAAGGGGGACACTACAATGAGCAGTTCTTC.

The chain is built from TRBV4-2 and TRBJ2-5, with 9 bases that match TRBD2. CDR3 size: 15 residues. Germline lookup yields CDR1 LGHNA and CDR2 YNFKEQ. J lost 10 bases, V lost 4 bases, and 13 bases had no gene match. The CDR3 sequence: CASSLSRQRGAIQYF. The CDR3 coding sequence is TGTGCCAGCAGCCTATCCCGACAGCGGGGGGCGATCCAGTACTTC.

This clone occurred once. The CDR3 bases are TGCGCCAGCAGCTTCGACAGGGCTGGGACTGAAGCTTTCTTT. Translating gives CASSFDRAGTEAFF. This chain uses TRBV5-1 with TRBJ1-1, with 7 bases identical to TRBD1. Germline trimming cut 2 bases from V and 5 bases from J; bases unmatched to any gene: 6. CDR1 and CDR2 from the germline V gene are SGHRS and YFSETQ. The CDR3 is 14 residues long.

The V and J genes are TRBV6-5 and TRBJ1-1; D may be TRBD1 (5 bases). Trimming stripped 8 bases from V and 1 base from J, with 11 bases between. Germline V gives CDR1 MNHEY, CDR2 SVGAGI. CDR3 length equals 13 residues. CDR3: CASQFGGNTEAFF. The DNA of the CDR3 is TGTGCCAGCCAATTCGGGGGGAACACTGAAGCTTTCTTT.

The rearrangement uses TRBV28 and TRBJ2-7, with a weak D call TRBD2 (6 bases). The CDR3 runs 12 residues. The V and J ends lost 1 base and 6 bases respectively, with 7 bases between them. Germline CDR1 MDHEN, CDR2 SYDVKM. The CDR3 DNA follows: TGTGCCAGCAGTTTATTGGGAGGCGAGCAGTACGTC. Its translation: CASSLLGGEQYV.

The chain recombines TRBV9 with TRBJ1-6; 11 bases line up with TRBD1. Germline V lookup: CDR1 SGDLS, CDR2 YYNGEE. The CDR3 extends over 16 amino acids. J was trimmed by 8 bases and V by 4 bases; bases with no gene match: 8. CDR3 DNA sequence: TGTGCCAGCAGCCCCGGACAGGGGGCGACCCATTCACCCCTCCACTTT. Translated: CASSPGQGATHSPLHF.

The rearrangement joins TRBV5-4 to TRBJ1-2; TRBD1 agrees at 7 bases. Germline V gives CDR1 SGHNT, CDR2 YYREEE (reference sequence). With 0 bases clipped from V and 7 bases from J, the junction kept 9 bases outside the gene matches. This CDR3 spans 15 amino acids. CDR3 protein: CASSLDRGRVGGYTF. In nucleotides, the CDR3 is TGTGCCAGCAGCTTGGACAGGGGAAGAGTAGGTGGCTACACCTTC.

The CDR3: CASSYSTGFGEQFF. The CDR3 nucleotides read TGTGCCAGCAGTTACTCCACAGGGTTCGGTGAGCAGTTCTTC. The rearrangement links TRBV6-5 to TRBJ2-1, with D possibly being TRBD1 (6 bases). This CDR3 is 14 amino acids long. V lost 0 bases, J lost 9 bases, and 12 bases lay in between. Germline CDR1 reads MNHEY; CDR2 reads SVGAGI.

The chain has TRBV5-1 and TRBJ2-2; no firm D call. Trimming took 0 bases from V and 6 from J, leaving 6 bases between them. CDR1 is SGHRS, CDR2 YFSETQ, per germline. CDR3 length: 13 residues. In DNA, the CDR3 is TGCGCCAGCAGCTTGGGGGCGTCCGGGGAGCTGTTTTTT. This translates into CASSLGASGELFF.

The V call is TRBV28, the J call TRBJ2-3; D ambiguous. This CDR3 contains 13 residues. The V and J ends lost 2 bases and 6 bases respectively, with 9 bases between them. The germline CDR1 and CDR2 sequences are MDHEN and SYDVKM. CDR3 amino acids: CASSLRSEDTQYF. For the CDR3, the DNA is TGTGCCAGCAGTTTACGGTCGGAGGATACGCAGTATTTT.

This clone was recorded a few times. An end of the junction differs from the germline gene, which may be a read error. The gene calls are TRBV7-9 and TRBJ1-5; maybe TRBD1 (6 bases). Germline values: CDR1 SEHNR, CDR2 FQNEAQ (reference sequence). The CDR3 runs to 14 residues. Here the CDR3 reads CATTPQGSTQPQHF. In DNA, the CDR3 is TGTGCCACAACCCCACAGGGCAGCACTCAGCCCCAGCATTTT. The variable domain in full, with the rest retrieved from reference TRBV7-9 and TRBJ1-5, is DTGVSQNPRHKITKRGQNVTFRCDPISEHNRLYWYRQTLGQGPEFLTYFQNEAQLEKSRLLSDRFSAERPKGSFSTLEIQRTEQGDSAMYLCATTPQGSTQPQHFGDGTRLSIL.

The CDR3 DNA sequence: TGTGCCAGTACCCCCGGGACAGAGCAGTTCTTC. Protein sequence: CASTPGTEQFF. The V gene is TRBV19, the J gene TRBJ2-1; TRBD1 is a possible D gene (6 bases). The CDR3 is 11 residues long. CDR1 is LNHDA and CDR2 is SQIVND in the germline V gene (reference sequence). V was pared by 7 bases and J by 10 bases, with 11 bases between.